This entry describes one T cell receptor beta chain. This clone was seen more than once but under ten times. Its recognized antigen is unknown. No much larger clone is present one base from it, and per-base qualities are unavailable. Reading from cysteine to phenylalanine, the CDR3 counts 13 amino acids. Only the CDR3 DNA is retained, 39 bases long and in frame from the first base. Looking up the germline V gene yields CDR1 SGHVS and CDR2 FQNEAQ. V is pared back by 11 bases and J by 7 bases, with 19 bases lying between the germline termini. This entry comes from a study of beta chain features in type 1 diabetes (dated by TCRdb to the late 2010s). A note on the overall study: Mean age, gender distribution, total cell number and subset yield were not different between patients and healthy donors. Whereas all 28 donors provided naive and central memory subsets, regulatory and stem cell-like memory subsets were isolated from just 8 patients and about 8 healthy donors. A total of roughly 99,000,000 sorted cells were examined across all samples, and the number of cells per subset was strongly correlated with RNA yield. In the study, TCRB repertoires of sorted circulating CD4+ T cell subsets from recently diagnosed type 1 diabetes patients were compared with those of matched healthy donors. Results and caveats for the whole study, not just this receptor: Because cDNA rather than genomic DNA was sequenced, highly expressing activated cells could have been over-represented, although no difference in activation and CD3 levels was found between groups. In all four CD4+ subsets, TCRB CDR3 length was moderately but significantly shorter in type 1 diabetes patients. Patients with type 1 diabetes made fewer insertions and deleted more nucleotides at VDJ recombination sites, implying thymic rearrangement abnormalities. Only small numbers of individuals were included in the HLA sub-analyses, which left unresolved whether HLA type had any influence on TCRB rearrangement. PCR might favor shorter templates, but patient and control samples were amplified and corrected together, so any skew would affect both groups equally. The naive, central memory and regulatory TCRB repertoires appeared to resemble one another more closely among patients than among healthy donors.

Each donor gave one peripheral blood draw, averaging roughly 0.11 L, which was collected into heparinised tubes. Naive, central memory, regulatory and stem cell-like memory CD4+ T cells were sorted on a BD FACSAria II using a panel including CD45RO, CCR7, CD25, CD127, CD95 and CD27. A purity above 95% was achieved for all sorted populations. PBMCs were isolated right away by Lymphoprep density gradient centrifugation and were stained directly, without culture. Samples were stained and sorted in pairs, with one healthy donor and one patient per experiment, so that batch effects were minimized. The High Capacity cDNA Reverse Transcription Kit was used to reverse transcribe all of the isolated RNA, meaning that expressed TCRB transcripts were what got sequenced. Deep immunoSEQ sequencing was applied to naive, central memory and regulatory T cell samples, giving an average of around 4 million total reads per sample. Sorted cells were lysed in RLT buffer, and RNA was extracted using DNase-treated RNeasy Micro or Mini kits according to cell number. Each cell subset was processed separately to prevent cross-contamination, with patient and healthy donor samples processed together. TCRB sequences were amplified from cDNA with the immunoSEQ multiplex PCR, producing 87-bp fragments spanning the CDR3 region. Amplicons were sequenced on the Illumina HiSeq platform. For the original study's pipeline: Synthetic template baselines were used to correct PCR bias computationally, reads within Hamming distance 2 were collapsed, and singletons that could not be merged were discarded. By aligning reads against IMGT, V, D and J genes, CDR3 length, and insertions or deletions at six rearrangement sites were assigned. Within each subset, clonotype counts were normalized to the number of sorted cells before true diversity and Gini coefficients were calculated with the tcR R package. The overlap coefficient, calculated on TCRB nucleotide sequences, was used to measure repertoire sharing. The immuneACCESS repertoire file appears here via TCRdb, limited to in-frame rearrangements. These files lack a portion of the clones; in checked studies, under half of the deficit traces to unresolved V genes, and the cause of the others is not known. The D gene and trimming were derived from the DNA, and the V and J assignments and clone size from that table. For this sample there are hundreds of thousands of clones; roughly 15% appear just once. Of the sample, about 6.6% falls within the top ten clones.

The rearrangement joined TRBV7-8 to TRBJ2-3, with TRBD1 as a weak D call on 6 bases. The sequence derives from a man aged 30 to 39 in good health. The source material was central memory CD4+ T cells from blood. The CDR3 sequence is CAGGGPGPNTQYF. The sequence in DNA is TGTGCCGGTGGGGGCCCCGGCCCGAATACGCAGTATTTT.